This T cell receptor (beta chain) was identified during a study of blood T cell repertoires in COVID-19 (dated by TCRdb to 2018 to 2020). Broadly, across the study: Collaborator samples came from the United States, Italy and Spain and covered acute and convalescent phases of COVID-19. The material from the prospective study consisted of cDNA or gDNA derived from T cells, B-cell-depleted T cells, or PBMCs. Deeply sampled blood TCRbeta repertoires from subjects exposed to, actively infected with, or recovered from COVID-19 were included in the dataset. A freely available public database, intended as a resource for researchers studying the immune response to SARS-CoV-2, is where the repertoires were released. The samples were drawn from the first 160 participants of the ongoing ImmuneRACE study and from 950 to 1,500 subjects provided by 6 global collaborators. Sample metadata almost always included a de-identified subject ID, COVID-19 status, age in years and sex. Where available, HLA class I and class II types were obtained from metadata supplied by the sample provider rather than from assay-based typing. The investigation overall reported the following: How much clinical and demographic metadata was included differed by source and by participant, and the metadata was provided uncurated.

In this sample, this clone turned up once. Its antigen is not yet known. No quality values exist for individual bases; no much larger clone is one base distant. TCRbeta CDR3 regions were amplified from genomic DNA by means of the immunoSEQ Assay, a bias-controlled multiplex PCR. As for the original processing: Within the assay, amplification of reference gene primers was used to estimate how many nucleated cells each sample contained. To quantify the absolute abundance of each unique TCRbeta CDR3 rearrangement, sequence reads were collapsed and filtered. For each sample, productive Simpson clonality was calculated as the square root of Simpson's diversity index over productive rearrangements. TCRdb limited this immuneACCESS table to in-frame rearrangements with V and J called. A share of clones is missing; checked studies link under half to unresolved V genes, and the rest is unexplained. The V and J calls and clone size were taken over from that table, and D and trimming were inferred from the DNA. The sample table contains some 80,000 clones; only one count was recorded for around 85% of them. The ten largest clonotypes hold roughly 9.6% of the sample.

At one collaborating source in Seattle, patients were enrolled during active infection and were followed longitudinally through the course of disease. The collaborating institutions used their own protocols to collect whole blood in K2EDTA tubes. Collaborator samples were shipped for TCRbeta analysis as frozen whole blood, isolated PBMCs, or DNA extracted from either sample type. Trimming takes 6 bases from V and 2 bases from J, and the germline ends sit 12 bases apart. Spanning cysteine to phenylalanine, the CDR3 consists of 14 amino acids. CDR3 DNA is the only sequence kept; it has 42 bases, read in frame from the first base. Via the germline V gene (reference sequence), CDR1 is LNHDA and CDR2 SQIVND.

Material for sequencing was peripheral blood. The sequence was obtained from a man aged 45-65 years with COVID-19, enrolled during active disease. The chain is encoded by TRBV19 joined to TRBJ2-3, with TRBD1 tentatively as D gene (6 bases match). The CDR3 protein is CASRRRTDTDTQYF. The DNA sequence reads TGTGCCAGTAGAAGAAGGACAGACACAGATACGCAGTATTTT.